What follows is one T cell receptor (beta chain) and its context. Its antigen is not known. The sample is drawn from a study of PD-1 blockade in classical Hodgkin lymphoma. This table comes from immunoSEQ multiplex PCR, and its TCRdb copy is limited to in-frame clones, with some not included. This sample carries some 96,000 clones, around four fifths of them seen once, and the ten largest clones take approximately 12%. General study results and limits: According to reports, newly diagnosed patients had lower baseline TCR diversity than healthy donors, and relapsed/refractory patients had lower baseline TCR diversity still.

In every patient, relapse followed autologous stem cell transplantation, while exposure to brentuximab vedotin differed. Best outcomes ranged across complete response, partial response and progressive disease. CDR1 is LGHNA, CDR2 YNFKEQ, per germline. After removal of 1 base from V and 0 bases from J, the junction contained 9 bases not matched to a gene. The CDR3 contains 20 residues. The sequenced sample was peripheral blood mononuclear cells (PBMCs), obtained at baseline. The receptor was derived from a human donor with classical Hodgkin lymphoma. V and J are TRBV4-2 and TRBJ2-2, with 12 bases fitting TRBD2. CDR3 residues: CASSQVVALAGGTNTGELFF. Here the CDR3 DNA reads TGTGCCAGCAGCCAAGTAGTTGCACTAGCGGGAGGAACGAACACCGGGGAGCTGTTTTTT.